This T cell receptor beta chain comes out of a study of T-cell reconstitution after alpha-beta-depleted transplantation in children. Findings and caveats of the study: When one year had passed after transplant, most T-cell counts and diversity came from newly produced T cells. Recipient T cells and thymic progenitors that survived were the source of the high TCRbeta diversity seen at day 60 in some patients. There were reportedly several hundred expanded graft clones from which alpha-beta T cells came about two months after transplant.

About this clonotype: Antigen unknown.

J was trimmed by 8 bases and V by 1 base; bases with no gene match: 4. The germline V gene encodes CDR1 MDHEN and CDR2 SYDVKM. The CDR3 is made up of 16 amino acids. The TCRbeta library incorporated unique molecular identifiers. TCRdb re-analysed the PCR reads in MiXCR, keeping a single row per CDR3 protein. The sample lists 450,000 to 550,000 distinct CDR3 sequences, about 10% occurring once. The sequencing here drew on PBMCs, mostly from graft donor cells, taken 180 days after TCRalphabeta/CD19-depleted stem cell transplant. The receptor was derived from a female patient between 2 and 15 years old who had a stem cell transplant for aplastic anemia, so the T cells may come from the graft donor. This chain uses TRBV28 with TRBJ2-1, with 14 bases identical to TRBD2. The CDR3 region has the DNA TGTGCCAGCAGTTTATCCGGGACTAGCGGGAGCGATGAGCAGTTCTTC. It translates to CASSLSGTSGSDEQFF.